This TCR beta chain was identified in a study of CD8 T cells in Susac syndrome. The CDR3 contains 15 residues. V shed 6 bases and J shed 3 bases, with 18 bases lying between them. CDR1 and CDR2 from the germline V gene are LGHDT and YNNKEL (reference sequence). cDNA came from around 0.5 to 1 ug RNA primed by random hexamers. TCRdb independently ran MiXCR on the immunoSEQ multiplex PCR reads; one entry per CDR3 protein. The sample has 150,000 to 160,000 distinct CDR3 sequences, 94% seen once; the top ten hold more than 0.2%. This receptor was obtained from a human donor with multiple sclerosis. The gene calls are TRBV3-1 and TRBJ2-7; weak D call: TRBD2 (6 bases). Sequencing was carried out using CD8+ T cells from PBMCs. The CDR3 DNA reads as TGTGCCAGCAGGGAACAGCTTAAGGAGGGCTACGAGCAGTACTTC. Its translation is CASREQLKEGYEQYF.